Below are 5 T cell receptor beta chains sequenced from a single sample in a study of identifying expanded T cells in peripheral blood. Produced via immunoSEQ multiplex PCR; TCRdb's table is partial and in-frame only. The sample lists about 85,000 clones, around 89% occurring once. The sequencing sample was made of blood. The receptor set was obtained from a person aged 18 to 70 in good health.

Judged by abundance, this clone is medium-sized. The rearrangement links TRBV25-1 to TRBJ2-7; D may be TRBD1 (6 bases). V lost 2 bases to trimming and J lost 3 bases, with 11 bases between them. Germline loops: CDR1 MGHDK, CDR2 SYGVNS. The CDR3 is made up of 14 amino acids. The CDR3 spells CASSEPGARYEQYF. CDR3 nucleotides: TGTGCCAGCAGTGAACCAGGGGCGCGCTACGAGCAGTACTTC.

The gene calls are TRBV27 and TRBJ2-7; 9 nucleotides line up with TRBD1. Losses at the gene ends were 1 base for V and 6 bases for J; bases not matched to a gene: 13. Germline CDR1 and CDR2: MNHEY and SMNVEV (reference sequence). The CDR3 length is 17 residues. The CDR3 DNA follows: TGTGCCAGCAGTTTATTTGGTCGGACAGGGGTAGGAGGCGAGCAGTACTTC. Its translation: CASSLFGRTGVGGEQYF.

V is TRBV9 and J is TRBJ2-5; TRBD1 matches at 9 bases. CDR1 and CDR2 from the germline V gene are SGDLS and YYNGEE. V dropped 5 bases and J dropped 5; count of bases not matched to a gene: 4. CDR3 length: 13 residues. The CDR3 spells CASSPGTGETQYF. DNA for the CDR3: TGTGCCAGCAGTCCAGGGACAGGGGAGACCCAGTACTTC.

This chain's CDR3 is CASSTQGAFNEKLFF. The CDR3 bases are TGTGCCAGCAGCACACAGGGGGCGTTTAATGAAAAACTGTTTTTT. The chain has TRBV7-9 and TRBJ1-4; 9 nucleotides agree with TRBD1. Germline lookup yields CDR1 SEHNR and CDR2 FQNEAQ (reference sequence). V dropped 5 bases and J dropped 4; count of bases not matched to a gene: 5. The CDR3 is made up of 15 amino acids.

This chain uses TRBV19 with TRBJ2-3; D not resolved. The germline V gene has CDR1 LNHDA and CDR2 SQIVND (reference sequence). CDR3 length equals 16 residues. Trimming cost V 5 bases and J 0 bases, with 15 bases left between them. In DNA form, the CDR3 reads TGTGCCAGTAGTTGGGGAACTTATACTAGCACAGATACGCAGTATTTT. This translates into CASSWGTYTSTDTQYF.